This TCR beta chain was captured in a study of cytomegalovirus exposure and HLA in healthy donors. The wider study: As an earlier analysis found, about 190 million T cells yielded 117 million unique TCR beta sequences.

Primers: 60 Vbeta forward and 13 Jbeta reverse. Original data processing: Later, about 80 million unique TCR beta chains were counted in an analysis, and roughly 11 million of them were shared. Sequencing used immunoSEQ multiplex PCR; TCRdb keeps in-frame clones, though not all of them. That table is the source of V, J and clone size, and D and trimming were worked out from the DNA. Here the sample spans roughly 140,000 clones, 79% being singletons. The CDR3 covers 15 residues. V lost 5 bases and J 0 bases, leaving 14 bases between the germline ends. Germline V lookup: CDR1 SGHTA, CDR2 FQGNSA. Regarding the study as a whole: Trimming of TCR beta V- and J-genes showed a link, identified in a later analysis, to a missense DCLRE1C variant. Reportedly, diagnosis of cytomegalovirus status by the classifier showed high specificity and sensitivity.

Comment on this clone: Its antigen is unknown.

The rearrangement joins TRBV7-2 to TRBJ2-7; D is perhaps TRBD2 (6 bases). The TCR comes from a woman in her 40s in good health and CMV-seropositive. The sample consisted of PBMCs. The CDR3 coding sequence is TGTGCCAGCAGCGGGGCGTTCGGGAGCTCCTACGAGCAGTACTTC. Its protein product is CASSGAFGSSYEQYF.